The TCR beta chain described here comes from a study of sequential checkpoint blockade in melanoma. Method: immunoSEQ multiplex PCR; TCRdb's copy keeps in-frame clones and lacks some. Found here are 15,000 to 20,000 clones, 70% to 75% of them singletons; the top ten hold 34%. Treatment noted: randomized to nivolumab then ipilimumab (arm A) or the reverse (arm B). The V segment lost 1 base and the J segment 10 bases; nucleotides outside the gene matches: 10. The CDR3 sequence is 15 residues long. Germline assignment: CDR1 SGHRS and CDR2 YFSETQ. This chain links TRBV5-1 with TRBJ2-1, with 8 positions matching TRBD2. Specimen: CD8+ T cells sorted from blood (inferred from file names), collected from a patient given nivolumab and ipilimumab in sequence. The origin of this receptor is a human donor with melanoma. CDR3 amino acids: CASSLSAGGPNEQFF. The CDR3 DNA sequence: TGCGCCAGCAGCTTGTCGGCGGGGGGCCCCAACGAGCAGTTCTTC.